This is a list of T cell receptor beta chains from one sample in a study of identical twins. TCRdb fed the 5' RACE reads into MiXCR, producing one record per CDR3 protein. Of around 570,000 distinct CDR3 sequences listed, 9% to 10% are singletons. This sample was also put to use in a study of yellow fever vaccine responses in identical twins.

Sample: PBMCs. The receptors here all came from a woman aged 18 to 35 in good health. The CDR3 runs from the conserved cysteine through the conserved F or W. A D gene is named only where the DNA matches it firmly. Rows may omit the clone size; those that give it use once, few, many or a size class.

clone size	D gene	V gene	J gene	CDR3 DNA	CDR3 protein
many	TRBD2	TRBV9	TRBJ2-7	TGTGCCAGCAGCGTCGGACTAGCGGGAGGCGAGCAGTACTTC	CASSVGLAGGEQYF
.	.	TRBV27	TRBJ2-1	TGTGCCAGCAGCTTATGGGCCAGGGTCAGCTCCTACAATGAGCAGTTCTTC	CASSLWARVSSYNEQFF
few	.	TRBV7-2	TRBJ1-1	TGTGCCAGCAGTCCTCCGGTCCGGAACACTGAAGCTTTCTTT	CASSPPVRNTEAFF
.	.	TRBV23-1	TRBJ2-1	TGCGCCAGCAGTCAATACCGGGGTCGCCAGAAGCAGTTCTTC	CASSQYRGRQKQFF
many	.	TRBV7-6	TRBJ2-3	TGTGCCAGCAGCGGGTGGACTGGCACAGATACGCAGTATTTT	CASSGWTGTDTQYF
few	TRBD1	TRBV9	TRBJ2-2	TGTGCCAGCAGCGTCACGACAGGGCGAAACACCGGGGAGCTGTTTTTT	CASSVTTGRNTGELFF
many	TRBD1	TRBV20-1	TRBJ1-4	TGCAGTGCTAGAGTCACAGCCGGGACAGAGAGTCGGAAACTGTTTTTT	CSARVTAGTESRKLFF
.	TRBD1	TRBV14	TRBJ2-7	TGTGCCAGCAGCCAAGCTATTGACAGGGGTTTTCCCTACGAGCAGTACTTC	CASSQAIDRGFPYEQYF
few	.	TRBV29-1	TRBJ2-1	TGCAGCGTTGTTTCCGGAAATGAGCAGTTCTTC	CSVVSGNEQFF
.	.	TRBV12-3/TRBV12-4	TRBJ2-5	TGTGCCAGCAGTCACACACTAGTCTGGGAGACCCAGTACTTC	CASSHTLVWETQYF
few	.	TRBV28	TRBJ1-2	TGTGCCAGCAGTTTACAAGCGTATGGCTACACCTTC	CASSLQAYGYTF
.	TRBD1	TRBV4-2	TRBJ2-1	TGTGCCAGCAATTCCTTGCCGGGACAGGGGAAAGGTGACAATGAGCAGTTCTTC	CASNSLPGQGKGDNEQFF
few	TRBD2	TRBV29-1	TRBJ2-5	TGCAGCGGCGGGAGGGCCGGAGAGACCCAGTACTTC	CSGGRAGETQYF
.	.	TRBV3-1	TRBJ1-1	TGTGCCAGCAGCCAAGTTAAAAGTGAAGCTTTCTTT	CASSQVKSEAFF
many	TRBD1	TRBV5-1	TRBJ2-2	TGCGCCAGCAGCTTCGACAGGGGCGACGGGGAGCTGTTTTTT	CASSFDRGDGELFF
.	.	TRBV12-3/TRBV12-4	TRBJ2-7	TGTGCCAGCACTCCCGACAGTAGCCCGGGGGAGCAGTACTTC	CASTPDSSPGEQYF
many	.	TRBV12-3/TRBV12-4	TRBJ2-1	TGTGCCAGCAGTTCCTTTCGGAGCGGTGAGCAGTTCTTC	CASSSFRSGEQFF
.	TRBD1	TRBV20-1	TRBJ2-7	TGCAGTGCGAGGACAGGGGGCATCTACGAGCAGTACTTC	CSARTGGIYEQYF
many	TRBD1	TRBV6-1	TRBJ2-1	TGTGCCAGCAGTAAAGGGCCCGGGACAGGGGGTAACAATGAGCAGTTCTTC	CASSKGPGTGGNNEQFF
many	.	TRBV7-3	TRBJ1-1	TGTGCCAGCAGCAACGGACACGGCGGAAGTAATGAAGCTTTCTTT	CASSNGHGGSNEAFF
.	.	TRBV11-2	TRBJ2-7	TGTGCCAGCAGCTTAGATCGGCAGGGATCTTTACACTTC	CASSLDRQGSLHF
.	.	TRBV5-5	TRBJ1-5	TGTGCCAGCAGCTTGGGCAGTAGCAATCAGCCCCAGCATTTT	CASSLGSSNQPQHF
many	.	TRBV7-9	TRBJ2-3	TGTGCCAGCAGCCCTGCGGGCAGTTCCACAGATACGCAGTATTTT	CASSPAGSSTDTQYF
.	.	TRBV11-3	TRBJ2-1	TGTGCCAGCAGCACCGGACAAATAGGAGAGCAGTTCTTC	CASSTGQIGEQFF
few	.	TRBV19	TRBJ2-1	TGTGCCAGTAGTTTCCAGGACTGGTTTAACAATGAGCAGTTCTTC	CASSFQDWFNNEQFF
.	.	TRBV7-6	TRBJ2-1	TGTGCCAGCAGCTTAGAGTGGCTGCCGTCGGGGTACAATGAGCAGTTCTTC	CASSLEWLPSGYNEQFF
many	.	TRBV3-1	TRBJ2-5	TGTGCCAGCAAACAAGAGACCCAGTACTTC	CASKQETQYF
many	.	TRBV6-2/TRBV6-3	TRBJ2-7	TGTGCCAGCAGTTACTCGAAAGGCCTCGTGGGGCAGGGTACCTACGAGCAGTACTTC	CASSYSKGLVGQGTYEQYF
few	.	TRBV6-2/TRBV6-3	TRBJ2-1	TGTGCCAGCAGTAACAATGACCAGTTCTTC	CASSNNDQFF
few	TRBD1	TRBV28	TRBJ1-3	TGTGCCAGCAGGGGGGGGACAGGGTTGAACACCATATATTTT	CASRGGTGLNTIYF
many	TRBD1	TRBV6-5	TRBJ2-1	TGTGCCAGCAGTTACTCGGGAGGACAGGGAAGGGCAGATGAGCAGTTCTTC	CASSYSGGQGRADEQFF
.	TRBD2	TRBV6-5	TRBJ2-3	TGTGCCAGCAGTTACCTGGCGAGCGGGGGGAGCACAGATACGCAGTATTTT	CASSYLASGGSTDTQYF
few	TRBD2	TRBV7-9	TRBJ2-4	TGTGCCAGCAGCTTCGGGACTAGCGGGAACCTTCAGTACTTC	CASSFGTSGNLQYF
.	TRBD2	TRBV29-1	TRBJ2-3	TGCAGCGTTGAAGTTTTTTCTGGTGGCGGGAGAACAGATACGCAGTATTTT	CSVEVFSGGGRTDTQYF
once	TRBD2	TRBV7-7	TRBJ2-7	TGTGCTAGCAGTAAGACTCTAGCGGGGGCCTACGAGCAGTACTTC	CASSKTLAGAYEQYF
.	.	TRBV10-3	TRBJ1-2	TGTGCCGCCCTAGGGACGGATTCTAACTATGGCTACACCTTC	CAALGTDSNYGYTF
many	TRBD2	TRBV6-2/TRBV6-3	TRBJ2-7	TGTGCCAGCCTTTCTAGCGGGAGTAATTACGAGCAGTACTTC	CASLSSGSNYEQYF
.	.	TRBV2	TRBJ1-1	TGTGCCAGCAGCGCCGGGGGGGGCTGGGCTGAAGCTTTCTTT	CASSAGGGWAEAFF
many	.	TRBV15	TRBJ2-7	TGTGCCACCAGCAGAGACCGGGCAGGGTCCGAGCAGTACTTC	CATSRDRAGSEQYF
few	TRBD2	TRBV28	TRBJ2-7	TGTGCCAGCAGTTTAGCCCTAAGCGGAGCGGGAGGGCCGCAAGACTACGAGCAGTACTTC	CASSLALSGAGGPQDYEQYF
.	.	TRBV20-1	TRBJ1-1	TGCAGTGCTAGAGCCCCCGTGAACCTACACACTGAAGCTTTCTTT	CSARAPVNLHTEAFF
.	TRBD1	TRBV20-1	TRBJ2-7	TGCAGTGCTAGAAGGACAGGTCAGTACGAGCAGTACTTC	CSARRTGQYEQYF
many	.	TRBV29-1	TRBJ2-3	TGCAGCGTCAATGGTAACAAACAAGGGCAGAGTACGCAGTATTTT	CSVNGNKQGQSTQYF
.	.	TRBV29-1	TRBJ2-4	TGCAGCGTTTCCAAGCAGGCACAGGGTGGTTTAAACATTCAGTACTTC	CSVSKQAQGGLNIQYF
.	.	TRBV6-5	TRBJ2-7	TGTGCCAGCAGTTACTCTCCAGTCAATTACGAGCAGTACTTC	CASSYSPVNYEQYF
.	TRBD2	TRBV28	TRBJ2-1	TGTGCCAGCAACCAGAGACTAGCGGAGTACAATGAGCAGTTCTTC	CASNQRLAEYNEQFF
many	TRBD2	TRBV12-3/TRBV12-4	TRBJ2-1	TGTGCCAGCAGTTTCGGGGGGGAGAGCTCCTACAATGAGCAGTTCTTC	CASSFGGESSYNEQFF
.	.	TRBV5-1	TRBJ2-3	TGCGCCAGCAGCTTGGGGCCTAGCGAGGCGCAGTATTTT	CASSLGPSEAQYF
few	TRBD1	TRBV6-2/TRBV6-3	TRBJ2-7	TGTGCCAGCGGGACAGCCTCCTACGAGCAGTACTTC	CASGTASYEQYF
.	.	TRBV24-1	TRBJ2-3	TGTGCCACCAGTGACTTGGACACTTACACAGATACGCAGTATTTT	CATSDLDTYTDTQYF
.	TRBD2	TRBV6-4	TRBJ2-1	TGTGCCAGCAGTGCCAAAACTAGCGGGAGTGAGCAGTTCTTC	CASSAKTSGSEQFF
many	.	TRBV5-1	TRBJ2-7	TGCGCCAGCAGCGTAGTCTCCGGGACATACCCTGAGCAGTACTTC	CASSVVSGTYPEQYF
many	.	TRBV28	TRBJ1-5	TGTGCCAGCAGTTTATCAGGGAATCAGCCCCAGCATTTT	CASSLSGNQPQHF
few	TRBD1	TRBV20-1	TRBJ1-2	TGCAGTGCTAGTTCCCCAGGGGGTGAGAACTATGGCTACACCTTC	CSASSPGGENYGYTF
many	TRBD2	TRBV15	TRBJ2-2	TGTGCCACCAGCAGACTAGCGGGAGGGCCCGGGGAGCTGTTTTTT	CATSRLAGGPGELFF
many	.	TRBV5-1	TRBJ1-2	TGCGCCAGCAGCTTGGCCGTGTTGAAAGGAAGCGGCTACACCTTC	CASSLAVLKGSGYTF
few	.	TRBV3-1	TRBJ2-5	TGTGCCAGCAGCCGAGGGGCTCTTGCCCTAGAGACCCAGTACTTC	CASSRGALALETQYF
many	.	TRBV7-2	TRBJ2-3	TGTGCCAGCAGCTCACACAGTTCTGCAGATACGCAGTATTTT	CASSSHSSADTQYF
many	.	TRBV5-1	TRBJ2-7	TGCGCCAGCAGCTCCCCTAGCGCCAGCTCCTACGAGCAGTACTTC	CASSSPSASSYEQYF